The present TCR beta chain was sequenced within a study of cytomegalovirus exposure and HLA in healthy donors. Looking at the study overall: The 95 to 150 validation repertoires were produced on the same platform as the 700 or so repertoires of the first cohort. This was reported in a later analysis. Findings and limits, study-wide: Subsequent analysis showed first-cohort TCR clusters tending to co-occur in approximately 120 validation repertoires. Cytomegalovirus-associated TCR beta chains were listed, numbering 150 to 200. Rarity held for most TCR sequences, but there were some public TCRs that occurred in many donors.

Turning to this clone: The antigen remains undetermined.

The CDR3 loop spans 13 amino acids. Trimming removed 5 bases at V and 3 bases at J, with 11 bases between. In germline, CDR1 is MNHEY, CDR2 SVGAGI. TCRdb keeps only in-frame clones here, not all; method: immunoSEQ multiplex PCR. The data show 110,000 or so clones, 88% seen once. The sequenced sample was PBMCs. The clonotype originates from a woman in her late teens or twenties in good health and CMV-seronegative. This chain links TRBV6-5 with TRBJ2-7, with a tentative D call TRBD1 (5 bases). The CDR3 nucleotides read TGTGCCAGCAGTGGACAAACCATCTACGAGCAGTACTTC. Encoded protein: CASSGQTIYEQYF.